This T cell receptor (beta chain) was observed in a study of CD8+ T cells in alopecia areata. RNA was isolated and reverse transcribed to cDNA, the sequencing template. The table came from immunoSEQ multiplex PCR; TCRdb's copy has only in-frame clones and leaves some out. The repertoire holds approximately 100,000 clones, with under 90% as singletons. As to this clone: Its antigen is as yet unknown.

Study-level results: Numerous expanded lesional clones remained in scalp and blood during tofacitinib.

This sample's treatment: oral pan-JAK inhibitor, 5-10 mg twice daily. The sorting of PBMCs gave CD4+ and CD8+ T cells. With 10 bases clipped from V and 1 base from J, the junction kept 1 base outside the gene matches. CDR3 length: 12 amino acids. CDR1 and CDR2 (germline): SEHNR, FQNEAQ (reference sequence). The receptor comes from a human donor with alopecia areata. This chain joins TRBV7-9 and TRBJ1-1, with 9 bases matching TRBD1. Sequencing was performed on CD8+ T cells sorted from blood, taken between weeks 30 and 35, from a patient treated with tofacitinib. The CDR3 sequence: CATGQGNTEAFF. CDR3 DNA sequence: TGTGCCACGGGACAGGGGAACACTGAAGCTTTCTTT. Looking up the rest from reference TRBV7-9 and TRBJ1-1 gives the full variable domain: DTGVSQNPRHKITKRGQNVTFRCDPISEHNRLYWYRQTLGQGPEFLTYFQNEAQLEKSRLLSDRFSAERPKGSFSTLEIQRTEQGDSAMYLCATGQGNTEAFFGQGTRLTVV.